Presented here are 15 T cell receptor beta chains from one specimen sequenced in a study of read filtering for tumor transcriptome and immune sequencing. From around 440 ng of RNA, a library with molecular barcoded alpha/delta and beta/gamma adaptors was made. MiXCR, run by TCRdb on the reads, gives a single entry per CDR3 protein. The data contain 35,000 to 40,000 distinct CDR3 sequences, 12% to 15% of them singletons. Input material: a population of CD138-negative cells sorted from bone marrow. All receptors come from a donor at least 40 years old with multiple myeloma.

In this sample, this clonotype turned up a few times. The chain couples TRBV28 to TRBJ2-7; D uncertain. Germline-derived CDR1 and CDR2 are MDHEN and SYDVKM. V was pared by 3 bases and J by 4 bases, with 7 bases between. The CDR3 runs 12 residues. The chain's CDR3 is CASSFWHYEQYF. In DNA, the CDR3 is TGTGCCAGCAGTTTTTGGCATTACGAGCAGTACTTC.

A word on this clonotype: Given a much more abundant clone one base away, this may be a read error. V usage is TRBV16 and J usage is TRBJ1-5; a weak D match, TRBD1 (6 bases). CDR1 is KGHSY, CDR2 FQNENV, per germline. The V gene lost 4 bases and the J gene lost 1 base, with 17 bases spanning the gap. This CDR3 contains 17 residues. CDR3 amino acids: CASSLVGGGVSNQPQHF. CDR3 in DNA: TGTGCCAGCAGCCTGGTCGGAGGGGGGGTCAGCAATCAGCCCCAGCATTTT.

As concerns this clonotype: Given a far larger clone just one base away, this is likely a sequencing read error. The J gene is TRBJ1-1, the V gene TRBV18; 7 bases map to TRBD1. The DNA end is a closer match to TRBJ1-6, so the J assignment may be wrong. This CDR3 has 14 amino acids. The germline CDR1 and CDR2 sequences are KGHSH and LQKENI. The CDR3 sequence: CASSRQGLDPPLHF. The CDR3 bases are TGTGCCAGCTCAAGACAGGGCTTGGATCCACCCCTCCACTTT.

This clonotype was observed at least ten times. The rearrangement joins TRBV24-1 to TRBJ2-7, with D hard to call. Germline CDR1 reads KGHDR; CDR2 reads SFDVKD. The CDR3 spans 15 residues. The V and J ends lost 0 bases and 3 bases respectively, with 11 bases between them. In DNA, the CDR3 is TGTGCCACCAGTGATTTGAACGGTGGCCGCTACGAGCAGTACTTC. Its translation: CATSDLNGGRYEQYF.

This clonotype was seen only a few times. The chain employs TRBV6-2 or TRBV6-3 and TRBJ2-2; D gene ambiguous. V was pared by 3 bases and J by 0 bases, with 8 bases between. Looked up from germline, CDR1 is MNHEY and CDR2 is SVGEGT. This CDR3 spans 15 amino acids. CDR3 sequence (DNA): TGTGCCAGCAGTTATAAACAGTCGAACACCGGGGAGCTGTTTTTT. It encodes CASSYKQSNTGELFF.

This clonotype was observed many times. The genes are TRBV12-3 or TRBV12-4 and TRBJ2-2, with D possibly TRBD1 on 6 matching bases. V lost 3 bases, J lost 6 bases, and 11 bases lay in between. The CDR3 has 14 residues. CDR3 coding DNA: TGTGCCAGCAGTTTCGTCTCAGGGGCCGGGGAGCTGTTTTTT. It encodes CASSFVSGAGELFF.

This clonotype was detected ten times or more. The rearrangement uses TRBV29-1 and TRBJ2-1, with 9 bases fitting TRBD1. In germline, CDR1 is SQVTM, CDR2 ANQGSEA. CDR3 length equals 13 residues. Trimming took 6 bases from V and 8 from J; bases not matched to a gene: 8. CDR3: CSVTGGSRDEQFF. The CDR3 region has the DNA TGCAGCGTCACAGGGGGCAGCAGGGATGAGCAGTTCTTC.

The chain joins TRBV6-6 to TRBJ1-1; possibly TRBD1 for D (6 bases). This CDR3 region has 14 residues. V was shortened by 6 bases and J by 8 bases, with 19 bases between the two germline ends. The germline V gene encodes CDR1 MNHNY and CDR2 SVGAGI (reference sequence). Here the CDR3 reads CASSGLGHSIEAFF. The DNA for the CDR3 is TGTGCCAGCAGCGGGTTGGGACACTCAATAGAAGCTTTCTTT.

The genes are TRBV20-1 and TRBJ2-5; 7 bases fit TRBD1. CDR3 size: 14 residues. Germline values: CDR1 DFQATT, CDR2 SNEGSKA (reference sequence). Trimming at V came to 1 base and at J to 1 base, leaving 3 bases not matched to a gene. The CDR3 DNA follows: TGCAGTGCTAGAGTGCCAGGGGGCCAAGAGACCCAGTACTTC. Residues: CSARVPGGQETQYF.

This clonotype was picked up many times. The chain employs TRBV24-1 and TRBJ2-1; TRBD2 matches at 8 bases. V was clipped by 4 bases and J by 3 bases; unmatched bases: 7. Germline values: CDR1 KGHDR, CDR2 SFDVKD. The CDR3 is 16 residues long. The CDR3 sequence is CATSDSGLGGYNEQFF. CDR3 sequence (DNA): TGTGCCACCAGTGACTCGGGACTAGGGGGCTACAATGAGCAGTTCTTC.

Turning to this clonotype: As the CDR3 is not closed by the conserved phenylalanine or tryptophan, this likely results from a read error. Because the CDR3's place on the DNA is in doubt, the DNA is left out and the CDR3 is given as listed by TCRdb. The chain employs TRBV5-1 and TRBJ1-1; the D call in the table, TRBD1, was not verified against the DNA. Germline V lookup: CDR1 SGHRS, CDR2 YFSETQ. 18 amino acids form the CDR3, both terminal residues included. The CDR3 is CASSTEGTGLTGNTEALL.

This clonotype appeared many times. V and J are TRBV19 and TRBJ1-4; a weak D match, TRBD1 (5 bases). This CDR3 has 12 residues. The germline CDR1 and CDR2 sequences are LNHDA and SQIVND (reference sequence). With 9 bases removed from V and 8 bases from J, the gap between germline ends came to 13 bases. Here the CDR3 DNA reads TGTGCCAGCAAACCCGCAGGGGAAAAACTGTTTTTT. Protein product: CASKPAGEKLFF. Together with reference TRBV19 and TRBJ1-4, the CDR3 gives the full variable domain: DGGITQSPKYLFRKEGQNVTLSCEQNLNHDAMYWYRQDPGQGLRLIYYSQIVNDFQKGDIAEGYSVSREKKESFPLTVTSAQKNPTAFYLCASKPAGEKLFFGSGTQLSVL.

The sample holds one count of this clonotype. The CDR3: CSAEAGSGDTQYF. The CDR3 DNA sequence: TGCAGCGCCGAGGCGGGATCCGGAGATACGCAGTATTTT. The chain combines TRBV29-1 with TRBJ2-3; D perhaps matches TRBD2 (6 bases). The CDR3 length is 13 residues. In germline, CDR1 is SQVTM, CDR2 ANQGSEA. Trimming took off 7 bases at V and 5 bases at J, with 16 bases between the two ends.

This clonotype was recorded a few times. The chain joins TRBV11-2 to TRBJ1-1; no reliable D call. Per the germline V gene, CDR1 is SGHAT and CDR2 is FQNNGV. Trimming cost V 6 bases and J 0 bases, with 11 bases left between them. The CDR3 spans 14 residues. CDR3 loop: CASSQGWVNTEAFF. For the CDR3, the DNA is TGTGCCAGCAGTCAAGGGTGGGTGAACACTGAAGCTTTCTTT.

On this clonotype: This clone may be a read error of a much larger clone one base away. This sequence joins TRBV20-1 and TRBJ1-2; D gene ambiguous. The CDR3 runs to 14 residues. Looked up from germline, CDR1 is DFQATT and CDR2 is SNEGSKA (reference sequence). Trimming stripped 1 base from V and 4 bases from J, with 13 bases between. CDR3 coding DNA: TGCAGTGCTAGAGGGGCCAGAGGCCCCTATGGCTACACCTTC. Protein product: CSARGARGPYGYTF.